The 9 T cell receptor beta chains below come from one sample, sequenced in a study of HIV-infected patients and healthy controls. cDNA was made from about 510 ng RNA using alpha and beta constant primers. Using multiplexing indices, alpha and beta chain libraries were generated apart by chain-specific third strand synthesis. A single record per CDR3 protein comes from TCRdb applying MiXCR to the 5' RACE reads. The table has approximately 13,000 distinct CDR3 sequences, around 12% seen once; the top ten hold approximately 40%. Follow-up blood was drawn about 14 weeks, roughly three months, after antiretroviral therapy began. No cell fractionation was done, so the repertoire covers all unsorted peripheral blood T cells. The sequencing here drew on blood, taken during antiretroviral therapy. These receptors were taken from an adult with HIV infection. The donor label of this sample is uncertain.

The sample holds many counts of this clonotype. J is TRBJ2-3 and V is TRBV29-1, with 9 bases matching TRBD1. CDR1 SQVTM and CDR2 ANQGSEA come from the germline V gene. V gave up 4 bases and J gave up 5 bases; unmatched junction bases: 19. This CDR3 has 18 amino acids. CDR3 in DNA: TGCAGCGTTGTTACAGGGGGCCTTAGCGGCCCTAGCGGAGATACGCAGTATTTT. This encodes CSVVTGGLSGPSGDTQYF.

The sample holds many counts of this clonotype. The chain's CDR3 is CSAKTGIEQFF. DNA of the CDR3: TGCAGTGCAAAGACAGGGATTGAGCAGTTCTTC. The chain combines TRBV20-1 with TRBJ2-1, with 7 bases that match TRBD1. This CDR3 has 11 residues. Germline V gives CDR1 DFQATT, CDR2 SNEGSKA (reference sequence). Trimming at V came to 6 bases and at J to 9 bases, leaving 5 bases not matched to a gene.

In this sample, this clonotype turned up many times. The CDR3 region has the DNA TGTGCCAGCAGTCCCCACGGGACAGGGGGTATAGATACGCAGTATTTT. This encodes CASSPHGTGGIDTQYF. The J gene is TRBJ2-3, the V gene TRBV2; TRBD1 agrees at 11 bases. J was trimmed by 5 bases and V by 5 bases; bases with no gene match: 9. Germline assignment: CDR1 SNHLY and CDR2 FYNNEI. The CDR3 runs 16 residues.

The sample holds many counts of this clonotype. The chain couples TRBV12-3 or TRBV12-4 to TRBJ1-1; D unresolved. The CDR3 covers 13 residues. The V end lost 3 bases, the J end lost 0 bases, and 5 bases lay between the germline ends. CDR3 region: CASSFGLNTEAFF. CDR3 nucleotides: TGTGCCAGCAGTTTCGGCCTGAACACTGAAGCTTTCTTT.

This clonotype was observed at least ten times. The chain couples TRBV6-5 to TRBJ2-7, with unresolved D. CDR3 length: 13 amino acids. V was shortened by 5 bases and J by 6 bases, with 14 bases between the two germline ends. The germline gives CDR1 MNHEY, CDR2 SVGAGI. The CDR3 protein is CASSRRAEGEQYF. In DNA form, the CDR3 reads TGTGCCAGCAGTCGACGGGCAGAAGGCGAGCAGTACTTC.

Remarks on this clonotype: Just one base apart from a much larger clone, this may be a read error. The CDR3 loop is CASIKTGTEGGYTF. The CDR3 nucleotides are TGTGCCAGCATTAAGACAGGGACAGAGGGTGGCTACACCTTC. The chain recombines TRBV12-3 or TRBV12-4 with TRBJ1-2, with 7 bases fitting TRBD1. V dropped 7 bases and J dropped 7; count of bases not matched to a gene: 12. The CDR3 has 14 residues.

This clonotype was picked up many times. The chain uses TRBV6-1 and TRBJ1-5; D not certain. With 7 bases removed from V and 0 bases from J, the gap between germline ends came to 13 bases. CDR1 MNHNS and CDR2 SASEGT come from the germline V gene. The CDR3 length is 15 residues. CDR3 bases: TGTGCCAGCACCACGGGAGGGTATAGCAATCAGCCCCAGCATTTT. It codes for CASTTGGYSNQPQHF.

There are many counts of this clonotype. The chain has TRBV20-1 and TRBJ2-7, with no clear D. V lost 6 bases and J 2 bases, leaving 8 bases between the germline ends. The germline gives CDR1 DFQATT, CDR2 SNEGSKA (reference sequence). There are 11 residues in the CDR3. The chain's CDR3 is CSARTAYEQYF. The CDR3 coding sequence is TGCAGTGCCAGGACGGCCTACGAGCAGTACTTC.

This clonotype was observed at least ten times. The CDR3 DNA reads TGTGCCATCAGTGAGTCGGGTCGGGGGGCCATGTACAATGAGCAGTTCTTC. Its translation: CAISESGRGAMYNEQFF. The gene calls are TRBV10-3 and TRBJ2-1; the D gene is possibly TRBD2 (7 bases). CDR1 is ENHRY, CDR2 SYGVKD, per germline. The CDR3 length is 17 residues. Trimming removed 0 bases at V and 4 bases at J, with 16 bases between.